This TCR beta chain was sequenced in a study of OX40 agonist ivuxolimab in advanced cancers. V lost 3 bases and J lost 8; bases outside the gene matches: 4. Germline assignment: CDR1 MDHEN and CDR2 SYDVKM. The CDR3 is 14 residues long. Clones were read by immunoSEQ multiplex PCR, and TCRdb kept only the in-frame ones, dropping some. The sample includes about 79,000 clones, around 92% of them seen just once. The sample consisted of CD4+ or CD8+ T cells sorted from blood, taken in a trial of the OX40 agonist ivuxolimab. The TCR sequence derives from an adult with an advanced solid tumor such as melanoma, head and neck, liver or kidney cancer. The chain combines TRBV28 with TRBJ1-4; 9 bases line up with TRBD1. The CDR3 protein is CASSFSDRGEKLFF. Written as DNA, the CDR3 is TGTGCCAGCAGTTTTTCCGACAGGGGGGAAAAACTGTTTTTT.